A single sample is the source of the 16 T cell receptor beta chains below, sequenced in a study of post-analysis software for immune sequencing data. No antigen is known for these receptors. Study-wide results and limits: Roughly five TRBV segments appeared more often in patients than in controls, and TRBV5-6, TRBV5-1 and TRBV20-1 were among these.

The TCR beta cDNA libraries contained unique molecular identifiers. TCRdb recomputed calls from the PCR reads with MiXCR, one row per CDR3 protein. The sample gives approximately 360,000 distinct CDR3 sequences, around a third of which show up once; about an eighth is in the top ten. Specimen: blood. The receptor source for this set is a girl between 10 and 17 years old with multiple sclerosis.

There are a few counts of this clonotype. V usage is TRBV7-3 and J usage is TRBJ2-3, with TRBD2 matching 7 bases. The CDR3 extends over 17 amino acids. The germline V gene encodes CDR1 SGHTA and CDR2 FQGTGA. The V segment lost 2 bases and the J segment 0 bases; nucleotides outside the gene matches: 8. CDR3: CASSLLASGSSTDTQYF. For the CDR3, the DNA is TGTGCCAGCAGCTTATTGGCTAGCGGCTCTAGCACAGATACGCAGTATTTT.

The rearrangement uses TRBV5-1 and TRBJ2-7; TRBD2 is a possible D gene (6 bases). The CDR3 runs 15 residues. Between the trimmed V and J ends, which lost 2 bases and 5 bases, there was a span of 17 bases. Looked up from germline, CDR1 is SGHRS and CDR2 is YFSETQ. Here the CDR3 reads CASSLGPGERNEQYF. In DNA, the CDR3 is TGCGCCAGCAGCTTAGGTCCGGGGGAGCGAAACGAGCAGTACTTC.

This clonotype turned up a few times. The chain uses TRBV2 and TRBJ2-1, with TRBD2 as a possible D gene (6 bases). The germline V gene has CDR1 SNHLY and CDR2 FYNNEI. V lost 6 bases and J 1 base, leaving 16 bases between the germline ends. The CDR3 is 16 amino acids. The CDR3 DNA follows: TGTGCCAGCAGGGGGGGATTGACTTGGTCCTACAATGAGCAGTTCTTC. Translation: CASRGGLTWSYNEQFF.

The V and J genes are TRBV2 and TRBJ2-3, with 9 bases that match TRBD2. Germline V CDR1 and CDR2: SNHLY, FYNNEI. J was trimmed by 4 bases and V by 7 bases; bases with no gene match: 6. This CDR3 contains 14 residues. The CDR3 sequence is CASKAGGPSDTQYF. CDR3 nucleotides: TGTGCCAGCAAGGCGGGGGGGCCATCAGATACGCAGTATTTT.

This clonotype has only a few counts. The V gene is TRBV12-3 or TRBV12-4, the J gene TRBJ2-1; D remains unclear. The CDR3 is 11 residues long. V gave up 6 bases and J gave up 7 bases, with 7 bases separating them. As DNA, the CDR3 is TGTGCCAGCAGCCGAACTAATGAGCAGTTCTTC. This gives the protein CASSRTNEQFF.

The DNA for the CDR3 is TGTGCCAGCAGTATTAGGGGCAGGGGGCCTGTGAAGACCCAGTACTTC. Encoded protein: CASSIRGRGPVKTQYF. The chain couples TRBV28 to TRBJ2-5; 8 nucleotides match TRBD1. The CDR3 loop spans 16 amino acids. The germline V gene has CDR1 MDHEN and CDR2 SYDVKM. V trimming: 5 bases; J trimming: 6 bases; junction bases outside the gene matches: 14. Using reference TRBV28 and TRBJ2-5 for the parts outside the CDR3, the full variable domain is DVKVTQSSRYLVKRTGEKVFLECVQDMDHENMFWYRQDPGLGLRLIYFSYDVKMKEKGDIPEGYSVSREKKERFSLILESASTNQTSMYLCASSIRGRGPVKTQYFGPGTRLLVL.

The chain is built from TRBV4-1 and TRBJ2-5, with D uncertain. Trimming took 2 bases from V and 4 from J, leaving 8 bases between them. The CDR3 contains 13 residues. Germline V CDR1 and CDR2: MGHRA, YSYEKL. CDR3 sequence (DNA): TGCGCCAGCAGCCAATGGCAGAGAGAGACCCAGTACTTC. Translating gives CASSQWQRETQYF.

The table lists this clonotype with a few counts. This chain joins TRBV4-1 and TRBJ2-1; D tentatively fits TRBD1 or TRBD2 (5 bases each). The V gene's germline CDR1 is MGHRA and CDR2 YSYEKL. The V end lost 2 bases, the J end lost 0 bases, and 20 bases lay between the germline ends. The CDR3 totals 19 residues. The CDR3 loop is CASSQFPRRAGSSYNEQFF. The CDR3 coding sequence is TGCGCCAGCAGCCAATTTCCCAGGCGGGCAGGGAGCTCCTACAATGAGCAGTTCTTC.

Here the CDR3 DNA reads TGTGCCAGCAGCCCTTCGGAAGGGGATGAGACCCAGTACTTC. Its protein is CASSPSEGDETQYF. V gene TRBV3-1 combines with J gene TRBJ2-5; D possibly corresponds to TRBD1 (5 bases). Per germline, CDR1 LGHDT and CDR2 YNNKEL (reference sequence). This CDR3 region has 14 residues. V gave up 4 bases and J gave up 5 bases, with 14 bases separating them.

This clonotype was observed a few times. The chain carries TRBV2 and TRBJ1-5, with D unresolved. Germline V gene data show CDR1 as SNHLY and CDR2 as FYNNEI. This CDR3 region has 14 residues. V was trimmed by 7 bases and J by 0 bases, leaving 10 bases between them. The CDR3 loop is CASKRTDSNQPQHF. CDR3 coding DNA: TGTGCCAGCAAACGTACGGATAGCAATCAGCCCCAGCATTTT.

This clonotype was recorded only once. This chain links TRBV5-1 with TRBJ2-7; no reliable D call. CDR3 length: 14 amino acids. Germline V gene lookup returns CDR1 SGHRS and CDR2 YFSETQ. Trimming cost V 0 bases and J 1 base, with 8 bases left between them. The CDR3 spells CASSLATPSYEQYF. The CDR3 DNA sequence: TGCGCCAGCAGCTTGGCGACACCTTCCTACGAGCAGTACTTC.

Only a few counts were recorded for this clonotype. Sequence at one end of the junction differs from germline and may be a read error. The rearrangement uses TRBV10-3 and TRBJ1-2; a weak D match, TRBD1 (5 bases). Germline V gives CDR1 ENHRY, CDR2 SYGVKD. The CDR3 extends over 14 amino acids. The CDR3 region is CAIRESTGRYGYTF. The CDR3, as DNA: TGTGCCATCAGGGAGTCTACAGGACGCTATGGCTACACCTTC.

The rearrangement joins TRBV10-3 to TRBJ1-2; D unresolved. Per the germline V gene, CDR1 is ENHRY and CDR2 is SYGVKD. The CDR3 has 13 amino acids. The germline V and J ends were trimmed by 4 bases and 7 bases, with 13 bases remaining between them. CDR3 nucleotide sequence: TGTGCCATCAGTGGAATTCAACAGTTTGGCTACACCTTC. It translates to CAISGIQQFGYTF.

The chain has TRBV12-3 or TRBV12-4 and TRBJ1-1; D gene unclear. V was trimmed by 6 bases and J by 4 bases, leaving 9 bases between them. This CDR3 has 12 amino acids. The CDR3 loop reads CASRLGPTEAFF. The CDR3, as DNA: TGTGCCAGCAGACTTGGACCCACTGAAGCTTTCTTT.

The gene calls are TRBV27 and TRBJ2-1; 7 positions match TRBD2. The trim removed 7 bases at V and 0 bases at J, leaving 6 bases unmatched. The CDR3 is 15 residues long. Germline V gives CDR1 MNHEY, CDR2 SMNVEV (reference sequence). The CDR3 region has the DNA TGTGCCAGCATTCAGCGGGGAGGCTCCTACAATGAGCAGTTCTTC. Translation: CASIQRGGSYNEQFF.

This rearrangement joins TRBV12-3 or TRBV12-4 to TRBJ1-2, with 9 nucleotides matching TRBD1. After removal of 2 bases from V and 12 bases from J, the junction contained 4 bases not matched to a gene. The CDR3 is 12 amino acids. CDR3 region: CASSLLGTGNTF. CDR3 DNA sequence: TGTGCCAGCAGTTTACTGGGGACAGGGAACACCTTC.